What follows are 14 T cell receptor beta chains derived from one specimen sequenced in a study of vaccination effects on CD4 cells after COVID-19. With the ViraFEST assay, the study expanded antigen-specific CD4+ T cells using viral peptide pools, then sequenced them. Subsequent to a culture period of approximately 11 days, CD4+ T cells were isolated. Participants were vaccinated with two doses of either the BNT162b2 or mRNA-1273 vaccine. Produced via immunoSEQ multiplex PCR; TCRdb's table is partial and in-frame only. This table has roughly 68,000 clones, around 70% appearing once. Their antigen targets remain unknown. The specimen comprised CD4+ T cells from PBMCs cultured with HCoV-229E spike peptides, sampled after COVID-19 vaccination. These receptor sequences come from a human donor who received a COVID-19 vaccine.

The chain recombines TRBV24-1 with TRBJ1-4; no clear D. Germline V lookup: CDR1 KGHDR, CDR2 SFDVKD. This CDR3 is built from 15 residues. V dropped 5 bases and J dropped 7 bases, with 16 bases sitting between them. CDR3 residues: CATSAVDGEGEKLFF. CDR3 sequence (DNA): TGTGCCACCAGTGCCGTGGACGGGGAGGGTGAAAAACTGTTTTTT.

J is TRBJ1-1 and V is TRBV12-5, with D unclear. Trimming removed 3 bases at V and 1 base at J, with 6 bases between. The germline CDR1 and CDR2 sequences are LGHNT and FRNRAP. The CDR3 is made up of 13 amino acids. The CDR3 coding sequence is TGTGCTAGTGGTTTTGCGGAGAACACTGAAGCTTTCTTT. Protein product: CASGFAENTEAFF.

The chain employs TRBV30 and TRBJ2-6; 7 bases are a match to TRBD1. The CDR3 totals 20 residues. Germline lookup yields CDR1 GTSNPN and CDR2 SVGIG (reference sequence). Trimming at V came to 0 bases and at J to 4 bases, leaving 18 bases not matched to a gene. The CDR3 is CAWSVFLGGRGISGANVLTF. CDR3 nucleotides: TGTGCCTGGAGTGTCTTCTTAGGGGGCAGGGGGATCTCGGGGGCCAACGTCCTGACTTTC.

This chain joins TRBV7-6 and TRBJ2-3; D ambiguous. Germline lookup yields CDR1 SGHVS and CDR2 FNYEAQ. The CDR3 loop spans 14 amino acids. With 6 bases removed from V and 8 bases from J, the gap between germline ends came to 18 bases. CDR3 amino acids: CASRDTPVLPTQYF. Here the CDR3 DNA reads TGTGCCAGCAGAGACACTCCAGTTTTACCTACGCAGTATTTT.

The chain uses TRBV7-2 and TRBJ2-5; D is perhaps TRBD2 (5 bases). Germline V CDR1 and CDR2: SGHTA, FQGNSA. The germline V and J ends were trimmed by 3 bases and 4 bases, with 12 bases remaining between them. The length of the CDR3 is 14 residues. The CDR3 nucleotides are TGTGCCAGCAGCTTGGCTAGACTACCAGAGACCCAGTACTTC. Residues: CASSLARLPETQYF.

The rearrangement links TRBV2 to TRBJ1-2, with D perhaps matching TRBD1 (6 bases). V lost 5 bases, J lost 7 bases, and 17 bases lay in between. Germline CDR1 and CDR2: SNHLY and FYNNEI. This CDR3 contains 14 residues. CDR3 amino acids: CASSSTGHAIGYTF. The CDR3 region has the DNA TGTGCCAGCAGTTCGACAGGACATGCTATTGGCTACACCTTC.

The chain carries TRBV5-1 and TRBJ1-3; possibly TRBD1 for D (5 bases). Trimming stripped 4 bases from V and 13 bases from J, with 15 bases between. This CDR3 spans 12 amino acids. In germline, CDR1 is SGHRS, CDR2 YFSETQ. CDR3: CASSPFEGEIYF. In nucleotides, the CDR3 is TGCGCCAGCAGCCCCTTTGAAGGGGAAATATATTTT.

J is TRBJ2-1 and V is TRBV24-1, with a tentative D call TRBD1 (6 bases). V was clipped by 3 bases and J by 3 bases, with 14 bases between them. CDR3 size: 16 residues. From germline, CDR1 is KGHDR and CDR2 SFDVKD. CDR3 nucleotide sequence: TGTGCCACCAGTGATCCTTCAGGGGTGGTCTACAATGAGCAGTTCTTC. The encoded protein is CATSDPSGVVYNEQFF.

The rearrangement joins TRBV3-1 (or the pseudogene TRBV3-2) to TRBJ2-5, with 13 positions matching TRBD2. With 1 base clipped from V and 13 bases from J, the junction kept 6 bases outside the gene matches. This CDR3 comprises 14 residues. Looked up from germline, CDR1 is LGHDT and CDR2 is YNNKEL (reference sequence). In DNA, the CDR3 is TGTGCCAGCAGCCAAGGGACTAGCGGGGGCCTGGTGTACTTC. Translating it yields CASSQGTSGGLVYF.

J is TRBJ2-3 and V is TRBV6-5, with TRBD1 matching over 9 bases. The V gene's germline CDR1 is MNHEY and CDR2 SVGAGI. This CDR3 contains 14 residues. The junction had 7 bases not matched to a gene; V was cut back by 6 bases and J by 6 bases. CDR3: CASRRDREGDTQYF. The CDR3, as DNA: TGTGCCAGCAGGAGGGACAGGGAGGGGGATACGCAGTATTTT.

This rearrangement joins TRBV5-6 to TRBJ2-7; 8 positions match TRBD1. V trimming: 0 bases; J trimming: 0 bases; junction bases outside the gene matches: 8. CDR1 is SGHDT and CDR2 is YYEEEE in the germline V gene. The CDR3 contains 17 residues. As DNA, the CDR3 is TGTGCCAGCAGCTTGGCTCGGACAGGGCAGAGCTCCTACGAGCAGTACGTC. Encoded protein: CASSLARTGQSSYEQYV.

The genes are TRBV19 and TRBJ2-1, with 8 bases identical to TRBD2. V dropped 6 bases and J dropped 0; count of bases not matched to a gene: 7. The V gene's germline CDR1 is LNHDA and CDR2 SQIVND (reference sequence). The CDR3 totals 16 residues. CDR3 sequence: CASSNAGTSSYNEQFF. The CDR3 DNA is TGTGCCAGTAGCAATGCCGGGACTAGCTCCTACAATGAGCAGTTCTTC. Full variable domain (missing parts from reference TRBV19 and TRBJ2-1): DGGITQSPKYLFRKEGQNVTLSCEQNLNHDAMYWYRQDPGQGLRLIYYSQIVNDFQKGDIAEGYSVSREKKESFPLTVTSAQKNPTAFYLCASSNAGTSSYNEQFFGPGTRLTVL.

V and J are TRBV24-1 and TRBJ2-1; 11 bases agree with TRBD1. Germline CDR1 and CDR2: KGHDR and SFDVKD. There are 14 residues in the CDR3. The V and J ends lost 7 bases and 3 bases, in that order; junction bases with no gene match: 1. The CDR3 loop reads CATRGTGGYNEQFF. In nucleotides, the CDR3 is TGTGCCACCAGGGGGACAGGGGGCTACAATGAGCAGTTCTTC.

The chain has TRBV6-5 and TRBJ1-6, with no clear D. The ends were cut back, 6 bases at V and 2 bases at J, with 11 bases in the middle. Germline lookup yields CDR1 MNHEY and CDR2 SVGAGI. The CDR3 totals 15 residues. The CDR3: CASSTGRTYNSPLHF. For the CDR3, the DNA is TGTGCCAGCAGCACTGGACGGACCTATAATTCACCCCTCCACTTT.